Listed below are T cell receptor beta chains from one sample, sequenced in a study of blood T cell repertoires in COVID-19. The assay was immunoSEQ multiplex PCR, and TCRdb's table has in-frame clones only and misses some. The profile shows 190,000 or so clones, 87% of them singletons. The sequenced material came from peripheral blood. The receptors shown here come from a man in his forties with active or convalescent COVID-19. Both conserved end residues are part of each CDR3. The D gene is left open where the match is weak. Rows may omit the clone size; those that give it use once, few, many or a size class.

size: NA
D: NA
J: TRBJ1-1
V: TRBV28
CDR3: CASSLKGLPAFF
DNA: TGTGCCAGCAGTTTAAAGGGGCTCCCAGCTTTCTTT

size: NA
D: NA
J: TRBJ2-5
V: TRBV18
CDR3: CASSPGTGSRETQYF
DNA: TGTGCCAGCTCACCTGGAACAGGGAGTCGGGAGACCCAGTACTTC

size: NA
D: NA
J: TRBJ1-1
V: TRBV19
CDR3: CASIPAGRTEAFF
DNA: TGTGCCAGTATCCCGGCAGGGAGGACTGAAGCTTTCTTT

size: NA
D: TRBD1
J: TRBJ1-5
V: TRBV6-6
CDR3: CASRGQTNQPQHF
DNA: TGTGCCAGCAGGGGACAGACCAATCAGCCCCAGCATTTT

size: once
D: NA
J: TRBJ1-1
V: TRBV18
CDR3: CASSPQGGSEAFF
DNA: TGTGCCAGCTCACCACAGGGGGGGTCTGAAGCTTTCTTT

size: NA
D: NA
J: TRBJ1-2
V: TRBV6-5
CDR3: CASRPSPTAYYGYTF
DNA: TGTGCCAGCAGGCCAAGCCCTACTGCTTACTATGGCTACACCTTC

size: NA
D: NA
J: TRBJ2-5
V: TRBV4-1
CDR3: CASSQSRGRETQYF
DNA: TGCGCCAGCAGCCAATCCAGGGGTAGGGAGACCCAGTACTTC

size: NA
D: TRBD1
J: TRBJ1-3
V: TRBV19
CDR3: CASRMTGTGNTIYF
DNA: TGTGCCAGTAGGATGACAGGGACTGGAAACACCATATATTTT

size: NA
D: NA
J: TRBJ2-1
V: TRBV7-9
CDR3: CASSPIDSSYNEQFF
DNA: TGTGCCAGCAGCCCGATTGATAGCTCCTACAATGAGCAGTTCTTC

size: NA
D: NA
J: TRBJ1-1
V: TRBV4-1
CDR3: CASRQHPVGPLGRAGTEAFF
DNA: TGCGCCAGCAGACAACATCCTGTGGGGCCCCTGGGCCGGGCCGGCACTGAAGCTTTCTTT

size: NA
D: TRBD1
J: TRBJ2-7
V: TRBV18
CDR3: CASSREDRGLYEQYF
DNA: TGTGCCAGCTCCCGGGAAGACAGGGGGCTTTACGAGCAGTACTTC

size: NA
D: TRBD1
J: TRBJ1-1
V: TRBV28
CDR3: CASRTGGMDTEAFF
DNA: TGTGCCAGCAGAACAGGGGGCATGGACACTGAAGCTTTCTTT

size: NA
D: TRBD2
J: TRBJ2-3
V: TRBV3-1/TRBV3-2
CDR3: CASSRGTSGGPSTDTQYF
DNA: TGTGCCAGCAGCCGCGGGACTAGCGGGGGGCCAAGCACAGATACGCAGTATTTT

size: NA
D: TRBD2
J: TRBJ2-3
V: TRBV28
CDR3: CASSRTSGGAGDTQYF
DNA: TGTGCCAGCAGTAGGACTAGCGGGGGGGCCGGCGATACGCAGTATTTT

size: NA
D: TRBD1
J: TRBJ1-4
V: TRBV9
CDR3: CASSARQGATEKLFF
DNA: TGTGCCAGCAGCGCAAGACAGGGGGCGACTGAAAAACTGTTTTTT

size: NA
D: NA
J: TRBJ2-5
V: TRBV11-2
CDR3: CASSPRTGLYETQYF
DNA: TGTGCCAGCAGCCCCCGGACTGGGCTTTACGAGACCCAGTACTTC

size: NA
D: NA
J: TRBJ1-2
V: TRBV20-1
CDR3: CSAMRGYGYTF
DNA: TGCAGTGCTATGAGGGGGTATGGCTACACCTTC

size: many
D: NA
J: TRBJ1-4
V: TRBV4-1
CDR3: CASSQEERQTVNEKLFF
DNA: TGCGCCAGCAGCCAAGAGGAGAGGCAGACCGTTAATGAAAAACTGTTTTTT

size: NA
D: TRBD1
J: TRBJ1-6
V: TRBV7-9
CDR3: CALGSAGTGESPLHF
DNA: TGTGCCCTTGGGTCCGCCGGGACAGGGGAATCACCCCTCCACTTT

size: NA
D: TRBD1
J: TRBJ1-1
V: TRBV28
CDR3: CASSRATGDAFF
DNA: TGTGCCAGCAGCCGCGCTACAGGGGACGCTTTCTTT

size: NA
D: TRBD1
J: TRBJ1-4
V: TRBV3-1/TRBV3-2
CDR3: CASSQRVTGTGGEKLFF
DNA: TGTGCCAGCAGCCAACGCGTCACCGGGACAGGGGGAGAAAAACTGTTTTTT

size: NA
D: TRBD1
J: TRBJ1-4
V: TRBV28
CDR3: CASTLDRGYEKLFF
DNA: TGTGCCAGCACCCTCGACAGGGGCTACGAAAAACTGTTTTTT

size: NA
D: NA
J: TRBJ1-2
V: TRBV7-3
CDR3: CASSLNTGYGYTF
DNA: TGTGCCAGCAGCTTAAATACAGGGTATGGCTACACCTTC

size: NA
D: TRBD1
J: TRBJ1-1
V: TRBV3-1/TRBV3-2
CDR3: CASSPTGGRTTEAFF
DNA: TGTGCCAGCAGCCCCACAGGGGGCCGGACCACTGAAGCTTTCTTT

size: NA
D: NA
J: TRBJ1-1
V: TRBV27
CDR3: CASSSDSYTEAFF
DNA: TGTGCCAGCAGCTCGGACAGCTACACTGAAGCTTTCTTT

size: few
D: NA
J: TRBJ1-2
V: TRBV2
CDR3: CASSAALGRYGYTF
DNA: TGTGCCAGCAGCGCTGCCCTGGGGCGCTATGGCTACACCTTC

size: NA
D: TRBD1
J: TRBJ1-2
V: TRBV15
CDR3: CATSRGGTGATYGYTF
DNA: TGTGCCACCAGCAGAGGCGGGACAGGGGCGACCTATGGCTACACCTTC

size: NA
D: NA
J: TRBJ1-4
V: TRBV5-1
CDR3: CASSGGRATNEKLFF
DNA: TGCGCCAGCAGTGGGGGCAGGGCAACTAATGAAAAACTGTTTTTT

size: NA
D: TRBD1
J: TRBJ2-6
V: TRBV27
CDR3: CASSLLGTGAGANVLTF
DNA: TGTGCCAGCAGTTTATTGGGGACAGGGGCTGGGGCCAACGTCCTGACTTTC

size: NA
D: NA
J: TRBJ1-2
V: TRBV5-4
CDR3: CASSPGGRDLSYGYTF
DNA: TGTGCCAGCAGCCCGGGGGGGAGGGACCTATCCTATGGCTACACCTTC

size: NA
D: NA
J: TRBJ1-5
V: TRBV25-1
CDR3: CASSEGGASQPQHF
DNA: TGTGCCAGCAGTGAAGGAGGGGCCAGTCAGCCCCAGCATTTT

size: NA
D: NA
J: TRBJ2-3
V: TRBV5-6
CDR3: CASSSAGWGTDTQYF
DNA: TGTGCCAGCAGCTCTGCAGGCTGGGGCACAGATACGCAGTATTTT

size: NA
D: NA
J: TRBJ2-2
V: TRBV9
CDR3: CASSVGQTTGELFF
DNA: TGTGCCAGCAGCGTAGGACAGACTACCGGGGAGCTGTTTTTT

size: NA
D: NA
J: TRBJ1-2
V: TRBV21-1
CDR3: CARPRQGGSYGYTF
DNA: TGTGCCAGGCCCCGACAGGGGGGTAGCTATGGCTACACCTTC

size: NA
D: NA
J: TRBJ2-5
V: TRBV5-1
CDR3: CASSLGRVQETQYF
DNA: TGCGCCAGCAGCTTGGGCAGGGTACAAGAGACCCAGTACTTC

size: NA
D: TRBD2
J: TRBJ2-5
V: TRBV3-1/TRBV3-2
CDR3: CASSPTPKRGGLETQYF
DNA: TGTGCCAGCAGCCCAACCCCGAAGCGGGGGGGCCTCGAGACCCAGTACTTC

size: NA
D: TRBD1
J: TRBJ1-2
V: TRBV6-5
CDR3: CASRRTGGYGYTF
DNA: TGTGCCAGCAGACGGACAGGGGGTTATGGCTACACCTTC

size: few
D: TRBD2
J: TRBJ2-3
V: TRBV9
CDR3: CASSVGRGANTDTQYF
DNA: TGTGCCAGCAGCGTAGGGCGGGGGGCCAACACAGATACGCAGTATTTT

size: few
D: NA
J: TRBJ1-1
V: TRBV6-1
CDR3: CASSDHSNTEAFF
DNA: TGTGCCAGCAGTGACCACAGCAACACTGAAGCTTTCTTT

size: NA
D: NA
J: TRBJ1-4
V: TRBV2
CDR3: CASSEQGRATNEKLFF
DNA: TGTGCCAGCAGTGAGCAGGGGCGTGCAACTAATGAAAAACTGTTTTTT

size: NA
D: NA
J: TRBJ2-3
V: TRBV14
CDR3: CASSLSSGVTQYF
DNA: TGTGCCAGCAGCTTGAGTTCAGGGGTTACGCAGTATTTT

size: NA
D: TRBD2
J: TRBJ2-3
V: TRBV7-2
CDR3: CASSPERGASTDTQYF
DNA: TGTGCCAGCAGCCCGGAGCGGGGGGCCTCCACAGATACGCAGTATTTT

size: NA
D: NA
J: TRBJ1-1
V: TRBV9
CDR3: CASSVVRGGTEAFF
DNA: TGTGCCAGCAGCGTAGTGAGGGGGGGCACTGAAGCTTTCTTT

size: NA
D: NA
J: TRBJ1-2
V: TRBV30
CDR3: CAWRAMSGYTF
DNA: TGTGCCTGGAGGGCAATGTCTGGCTACACCTTC

size: NA
D: NA
J: TRBJ1-5
V: TRBV30
CDR3: CAWSLGASNQPQHF
DNA: TGTGCCTGGAGCCTCGGAGCTAGCAATCAGCCCCAGCATTTT

size: NA
D: NA
J: TRBJ1-6
V: TRBV19
CDR3: CASSIIQPGVRTNSPLHF
DNA: TGTGCCAGTAGTATAATCCAGCCCGGAGTCCGCACGAATTCACCCCTCCACTTT

size: NA
D: TRBD1
J: TRBJ1-4
V: TRBV15
CDR3: CATSSAGGSNEKLFF
DNA: TGTGCCACCAGCAGCGCAGGGGGATCTAATGAAAAACTGTTTTTT

size: NA
D: NA
J: TRBJ1-5
V: TRBV5-8
CDR3: CASMRSNQPQHF
DNA: TGTGCCAGCATGCGTAGCAATCAGCCCCAGCATTTT

size: NA
D: TRBD2
J: TRBJ2-5
V: TRBV20-1
CDR3: CSASYGGQETQYF
DNA: TGCAGTGCTAGTTACGGGGGGCAAGAGACCCAGTACTTC

size: NA
D: NA
J: TRBJ1-3
V: TRBV4-3
CDR3: CASSQTGSGNTIYF
DNA: TGCGCCAGCAGCCAAACAGGGTCTGGAAACACCATATATTTT

size: NA
D: TRBD1
J: TRBJ1-4
V: TRBV7-9
CDR3: CASSSRGQGEKLFF
DNA: TGTGCCAGCAGCTCTAGGGGACAGGGTGAAAAACTGTTTTTT

size: NA
D: TRBD2
J: TRBJ2-1
V: TRBV3-1/TRBV3-2
CDR3: CASSQERLAGSNEQFF
DNA: TGTGCCAGCAGCCAAGAAAGGCTAGCGGGTTCCAATGAGCAGTTCTTC

size: NA
D: NA
J: TRBJ1-2
V: TRBV5-6
CDR3: CASSLWRGIGRNYGYTF
DNA: TGTGCCAGCAGCTTGTGGCGGGGGATAGGGCGGAACTATGGCTACACCTTC

size: NA
D: NA
J: TRBJ2-7
V: TRBV30
CDR3: CAWSVQGHEQYF
DNA: TGTGCCTGGAGTGTACAGGGTCACGAGCAGTACTTC

size: NA
D: TRBD2
J: TRBJ2-1
V: TRBV9
CDR3: CASSPGLAGGGGYNEQFF
DNA: TGTGCCAGCAGCCCGGGACTAGCGGGGGGCGGAGGGTACAATGAGCAGTTCTTC

size: NA
D: TRBD1
J: TRBJ1-1
V: TRBV6-4
CDR3: CASSPTGEVGTEAFF
DNA: TGTGCCAGCAGTCCGACAGGGGAGGTTGGCACTGAAGCTTTCTTT

size: once
D: NA
J: TRBJ2-2
V: TRBV3-1/TRBV3-2
CDR3: CASSPAAGRGELFF
DNA: TGTGCCAGCAGCCCCGCGGCTGGGAGGGGGGAGCTGTTTTTT

size: NA
D: TRBD1
J: TRBJ1-3
V: TRBV4-2
CDR3: CASSPPDRGDSGNTIYF
DNA: TGTGCCAGCAGCCCACCGGACAGGGGCGACTCTGGAAACACCATATATTTT

size: once
D: NA
J: TRBJ1-1
V: TRBV2
CDR3: CASTTDSMNTEAFF
DNA: TGTGCCAGCACCACGGACAGCATGAACACTGAAGCTTTCTTT

size: NA
D: TRBD1
J: TRBJ1-4
V: TRBV6-5
CDR3: CASSNRGRGEKLFF
DNA: TGTGCCAGCAGCAACAGGGGGCGCGGTGAAAAACTGTTTTTT